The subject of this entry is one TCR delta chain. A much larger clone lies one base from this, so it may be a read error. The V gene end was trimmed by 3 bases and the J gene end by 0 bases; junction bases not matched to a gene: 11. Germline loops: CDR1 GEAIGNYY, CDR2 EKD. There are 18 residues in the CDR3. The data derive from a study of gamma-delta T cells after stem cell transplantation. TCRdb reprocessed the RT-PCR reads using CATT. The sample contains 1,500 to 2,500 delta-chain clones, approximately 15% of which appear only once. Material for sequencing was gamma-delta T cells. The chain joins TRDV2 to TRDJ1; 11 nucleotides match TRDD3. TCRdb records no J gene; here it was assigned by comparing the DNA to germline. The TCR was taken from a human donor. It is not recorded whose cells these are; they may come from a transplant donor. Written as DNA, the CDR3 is TGTGCCTGTGACTCGGGACTGGGGGATAGGGAGGACACCGATAAACTCATCTTT. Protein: CACDSGLGDREDTDKLIF.